This T cell receptor beta chain was identified during a study of PD-L1 blockade in urothelial cancer (dated by TCRdb to the late 2010s). About the full investigation: All patients started therapy around 2014 and received atezolizumab 1,200 mg intravenously every 3 weeks. About 90% of the 29 patients were identified as males with urothelial cancer of bladder origin, and a prior smoking history was reported by 18 of 29 patients. Patients had an ECOG performance status of 0 or 1 and had received between 0 and 3 prior chemotherapy regimens. Blood samples were analyzed 3 weeks after the start of treatment (second dose) and 6 weeks after the start of treatment. Blood samples gave a median of 141,255 T cells and 82,636 unique TCRs, with a median clonality of about 0.078. Somatic, immune and clinical correlates of response to PD-L1 blockade with atezolizumab in urothelial cancer were the focus of an exploratory multi-omic analysis. Pretreatment tumor samples, along with matched peripheral blood collected serially before and after atezolizumab treatment, underwent TCR sequencing. Durable clinical benefit was defined as progression-free survival longer than 6 months, and TCR features were also tested against progression-free and overall survival. Whole exome sequencing and RNA sequencing of pretreatment tumors were performed alongside TCR sequencing in the same patients. Durable clinical benefit was achieved by nine patients and was not achieved by 20 patients. Pretreatment blood TCR-seq was available for fewer than 30 patients, at least one posttreatment blood collection was obtained for 25 or so patients, and tumor TCR-seq was available for 25 or so patients.

Study-level results and caveats: Greater expansion of tumor-associated TCR clones in peripheral blood 3 weeks after the start of treatment was observed in patients with durable benefit (n of about 22, p = 0.022). Small sample size (n ≈ 29) and many exploratory analyses mean the results are intended to be hypothesis-generating. Improved progression-free and overall survival was found to be associated with pretreatment peripheral blood TCR clonality below the median.

Each PCR received spiked-in synthetic TCR analog templates so that absolute template abundance could be estimated from read counts. Using the immunoSEQ assay, TCRbeta CDR3 regions were amplified from genomic DNA with bias-controlled V and J gene primers. Sequencing of rearranged TCRbeta segments was done at approximately 20X coverage. From the authors' description of their analysis: Clustering was used to correct sequencing errors, and CDR3s were annotated against IMGT to assign V, D and J genes. Only productive TCRbeta rearrangements were used in downstream analyses, excluding out-of-frame or stop-codon sequences. Clonality was calculated as one minus the Shannon entropy normalized by the log of the number of unique productive sequences. Clones differing between time points or between blood and tumor were identified using Fisher's exact test with Benjamini-Hochberg correction, with an adjusted p below 0.01 applied as the threshold. This immuneACCESS table, as held by TCRdb, lists in-frame sequences with V and J called but not all clones. Of the missing ones, under half trace to an unresolved V gene in checked studies; the others have no known cause. V and J calls plus clone size are reproduced from that table; the DNA served to infer D and trimming. The sample data list tens of thousands of clones, and roughly 85% of these were observed just once. The ten largest clones represent approximately 7.6% of the sample.

Taken from the germline V gene, the CDR1 and CDR2 loops are LGHNA and YSLEER. Between the V and J ends, shortened by 1 base and 5 bases respectively, the junction contains 14 bases. The CDR3 measures 15 amino acids from cysteine to phenylalanine. Only the CDR3 DNA is retained, 45 bases long and in frame from the first base. A total of around 30 patients with locally advanced or metastatic urothelial carcinoma, treated at Memorial Sloan Kettering on a trial protocol, made up the cohort. Peripheral blood mononuclear cells were collected from each patient pretreatment and during treatment, giving between 1 and 8 total time points per patient. The Qiagen DNeasy Blood extraction kit was used to purify genomic DNA from total PBMCs and tumor samples. Collected pretreatment and during treatment, PBMCs were isolated and stored as previously described. As to this clone: Its antigen is still unknown. No much larger clonotype is one base removed from it; base qualities were not supplied.

This sample comprised PBMCs, obtained around atezolizumab (anti-PD-L1) treatment. This clonotype originated in a man in his 60s with urothelial cancer. The chain joins TRBV4-3 to TRBJ2-5; the D gene is unclear. The CDR3 is CASSQARLAGETQYF. The nucleotides are TGCGCCAGCAGCCAAGCCCGACTGGCTGGTGAGACCCAGTACTTC.